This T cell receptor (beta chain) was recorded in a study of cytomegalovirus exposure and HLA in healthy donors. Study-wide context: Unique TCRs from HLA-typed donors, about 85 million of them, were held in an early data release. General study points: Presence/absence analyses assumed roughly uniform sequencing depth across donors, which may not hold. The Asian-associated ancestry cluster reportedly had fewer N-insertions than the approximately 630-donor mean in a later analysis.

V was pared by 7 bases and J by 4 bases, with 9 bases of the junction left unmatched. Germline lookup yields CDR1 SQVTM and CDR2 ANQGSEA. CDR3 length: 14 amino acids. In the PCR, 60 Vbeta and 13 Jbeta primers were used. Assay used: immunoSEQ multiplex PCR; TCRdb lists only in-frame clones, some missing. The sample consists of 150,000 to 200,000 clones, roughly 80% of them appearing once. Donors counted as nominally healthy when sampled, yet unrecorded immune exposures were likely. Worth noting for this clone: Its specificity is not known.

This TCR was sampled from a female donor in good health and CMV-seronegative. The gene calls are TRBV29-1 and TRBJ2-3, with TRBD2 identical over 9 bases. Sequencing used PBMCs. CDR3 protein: CSALRGGGADTQYF. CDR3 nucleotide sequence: TGCAGCGCCCTTCGTGGCGGGGGGGCAGATACGCAGTATTTT.